There are many counts of the clone carrying this T cell receptor (beta chain). As yet, its antigen is unknown. The data originate from a study of Graves' ophthalmopathy and Graves' hyperthyroidism. Study observations and caveats: Most thyroid clonotypes expanded beyond 0.001 frequency were also found in blood.

Included hyperthyroidism patients were aged 18 to 65 and newly diagnosed (under 2 months' duration). Uncontrolled infections, pregnancy, lactation or other autoimmune diseases led to patient exclusion. RNA transcripts were the source from which TCR beta CDR3 regions were amplified. The workflow started with a first-round RT-PCR run with HTBI primers and then moved on to a second-round multiplex PCR. TCRdb processed the multiplex PCR reads anew with MiXCR; each CDR3 protein has one entry. The sample includes some 1.1 million distinct CDR3 sequences, about two fifths seen only once; the top ten take around 10%. Per the germline V gene, CDR1 is SGHTA and CDR2 is FQGTGA. Trimming removed 5 bases from V and 5 bases from J, with 18 bases in between. The CDR3 contains 16 residues.

This clonotype originated in an adult man with Graves' hyperthyroidism. J is TRBJ1-4 and V is TRBV7-3; D is uncertain. The sequencing input was peripheral blood or thyroid tissue (not recorded which). Here the CDR3 DNA reads TGTGCCAGCAGCGAAAGGGATCGCCAACTAAATGAAAAACTGTTTTTT. Protein: CASSERDRQLNEKLFF.